This T cell receptor beta chain was recorded in a study of T cell responses to AZD1222 COVID-19 vaccine. The CDR3 runs to 17 residues. Germline trimming cut 4 bases from V and 0 bases from J; bases unmatched to any gene: 13. The germline V gene encodes CDR1 SGHRS and CDR2 YFSETQ. The method was immunoSEQ multiplex PCR; TCRdb's version includes in-frame clones alone and lacks a portion of them. The table lists approximately 150,000 clones, about 90% of them singletons, with roughly 4.3% in the top ten. Material: peripheral blood, obtained on day 0 of MenACWY control vaccination. The origin of this receptor is an adult in good health. The genes are TRBV5-1 and TRBJ2-7, with TRBD2 matching over 7 bases. CDR3: CASSPRYDSGPSYEQYF. In DNA, the CDR3 is TGCGCCAGCAGCCCCCGGTATGATAGCGGGCCCTCCTACGAGCAGTACTTC.